This passage covers 28 T cell receptor beta chains from one sample sequenced in a study of monozygotic twins with inflammatory bowel disease. Using the 5' RACE reads, TCRdb records one entry per CDR3 protein without DNA. The sample's table shows around 210,000 distinct CDR3 sequences. Specimen: blood. The source is a human donor with ulcerative colitis or Crohn's disease, or a healthy co-twin of an affected twin (not recorded which).

The chain employs TRBV5-1 and TRBJ2-2; the D gene TCRdb calls, TRBD1, cannot be checked with no DNA. Germline V gene sequence: CDR1 SGHRS, CDR2 YFSETQ. The CDR3 contains 14 residues. CDR3 loop: CASSSQGNTGELFF.

The chain is built from TRBV6-5 and TRBJ2-7; the D gene TCRdb calls, TRBD2, cannot be checked with no DNA. Germline-derived CDR1 and CDR2 are MNHEY and SVGAGI. The CDR3 is 13 residues long. CDR3 sequence reads: CASSYGGRYEQYF.

The chain carries TRBV7-8 and TRBJ2-5; TCRdb reports TRBD2, a call that lacks DNA to check it against. CDR1 and CDR2 (germline): SGHVS, FQNEAQ. This CDR3 region has 16 residues. The CDR3 sequence is CASSLMGASGQETQYF.

This sequence joins TRBV12-3 or TRBV12-4 and TRBJ1-2; the TRBD1 assignment by TCRdb is unverifiable without DNA. The CDR3 loop spans 14 amino acids. The CDR3 spells CASKTGQDGHGYTF.

The chain combines TRBV7-2 with TRBJ2-3. The CDR3 is 14 residues long. Germline V gene sequence: CDR1 SGHTA, CDR2 FQGNSA. CDR3 sequence reads: CASSLAGASDTQYF.

The V call is TRBV10-3, the J call TRBJ1-1; without DNA, the TCRdb call of TRBD1 cannot be checked. The CDR3 is 13 amino acids. CDR1 is ENHRY, CDR2 SYGVKD, per germline. Here the CDR3 reads CAISDERGTEAFF.

This sequence joins TRBV6-2 or TRBV6-3 and TRBJ2-2; TCRdb's D call, TRBD2, is unchecked because there is no DNA. The CDR3 covers 18 residues. Germline V CDR1 and CDR2: MNHEY, SVGEGT. CDR3 region: CASSPGTSGRRNTGELFF.

CDR3 sequence reads: CASSRGHTVSSYEQYF. The rearrangement joins TRBV3-1 to TRBJ2-7; TCRdb lists TRBD1, though no DNA is available to test this call. In germline, CDR1 is LGHDT, CDR2 YNNKEL (reference sequence). The CDR3 extends over 16 amino acids.

The gene calls are TRBV5-1 and TRBJ1-1. This CDR3 contains 15 residues. Per the germline V gene, CDR1 is SGHRS and CDR2 is YFSETQ. CDR3 sequence: CASSLMTSTGTEAFF.

The genes are TRBV12-3 or TRBV12-4 and TRBJ1-2; the TCRdb D gene call, TRBD1, has no DNA to confirm it. The length of the CDR3 is 13 residues. The CDR3 is CASTRQGASGYTF.

This chain uses TRBV7-9 with TRBJ2-3; TCRdb outputs TRBD1, but without DNA this stays unchecked. The CDR3 covers 16 residues. Per the germline V gene, CDR1 is SEHNR and CDR2 is FQNEAQ (reference sequence). CDR3: CASSPPRGRGTDTQYF.

The rearrangement links TRBV5-1 to TRBJ2-5; TCRdb selects TRBD1, and the lack of DNA leaves this call unchecked. CDR1 is SGHRS, CDR2 YFSETQ, per germline. The CDR3 covers 14 residues. The CDR3 sequence: CASSGGLEQETQYF.

This chain uses TRBV11-1 with TRBJ1-2; TCRdb lists TRBD1, though no DNA is available to test this call. The CDR3 extends over 18 amino acids. Looked up from germline, CDR1 is SGHAT and CDR2 is FQDESV (reference sequence). The CDR3 reads CASSSSWGGAFPPHGYTF.

V is TRBV12-3 or TRBV12-4 and J is TRBJ1-2; the D call of TRBD1 rests on TCRdb alone, since no DNA is present to check it. This CDR3 has 15 amino acids. The CDR3 here is CASTFQGQGARGYTF.

The chain recombines TRBV18 with TRBJ1-1; the D call of TRBD1 rests on TCRdb alone, since no DNA is present to check it. In germline, CDR1 is KGHSH, CDR2 LQKENI. The CDR3 is 15 residues long. Here the CDR3 reads CASSPSLQGATEAFF. The full variable domain, with the rest looked up from reference TRBV18 and TRBJ1-1, is NAGVMQNPRHLVRRRGQEARLRCSPMKGHSHVYWYRQLPEEGLKFMVYLQKENIIDESGMPKERFSAEFPKEGPSILRIQQVVRGDSAAYFCASSPSLQGATEAFFGQGTRLTVV.

CDR3: CASSRKPGLPSEQYF. The chain recombines TRBV7-2 with TRBJ2-7; the D call of TRBD2 rests on TCRdb alone, since no DNA is present to check it. The CDR3 is made up of 15 amino acids. Germline V gives CDR1 SGHTA, CDR2 FQGNSA. Looking up the rest from reference TRBV7-2 and TRBJ2-7 gives the full variable domain: GAGVSQSPSNKVTEKGKDVELRCDPISGHTALYWYRQSLGQGLEFLIYFQGNSAPDKSGLPSDRFSAERTGGSVSTLTIQRTQQEDSAVYLCASSRKPGLPSEQYFGPGTRLTVT.

The rearrangement joins TRBV4-2 to TRBJ1-1. Per germline, CDR1 LGHNA and CDR2 YNFKEQ. The CDR3 spans 15 residues. The CDR3: CASSQEGGGNREAFF.

The chain joins TRBV10-3 to TRBJ2-2; TCRdb returns TRBD2, unconfirmable since there is no DNA. Germline assignment: CDR1 ENHRY and CDR2 SYGVKD. The CDR3 is made up of 17 amino acids. CDR3 residues: CAISEPLAGGGTGELFF.

The rearrangement uses TRBV5-1 and TRBJ1-6. CDR3 length: 14 residues. The germline gives CDR1 SGHRS, CDR2 YFSETQ. This chain's CDR3 is CASSPEGYGSPLHF.

The gene calls are TRBV19 and TRBJ1-1; TCRdb gives TRBD1 as the D gene, but with no DNA this cannot be confirmed. The germline CDR1 and CDR2 sequences are LNHDA and SQIVND (reference sequence). CDR3 length equals 16 residues. The CDR3 here is CASSAPPGPLNTEAFF.

This rearrangement joins TRBV5-1 to TRBJ2-7; TCRdb's D gene call, TRBD1, goes unchecked for lack of DNA. This CDR3 comprises 14 residues. Germline V lookup: CDR1 SGHRS, CDR2 YFSETQ. CDR3 region: CASRQQGGNYEQYF.

The rearrangement links TRBV7-9 to TRBJ2-1; as DNA is missing, the TRBD1 call by TCRdb cannot be tested. Germline CDR1 is SEHNR and CDR2 is FQNEAQ (reference sequence). The CDR3 is 14 amino acids. CDR3 protein: CASSVGQVGGEQFF.

The rearrangement joins TRBV7-2 to TRBJ1-5. The CDR3 runs to 13 residues. In germline, CDR1 is SGHTA, CDR2 FQGNSA. The chain's CDR3 is CASSLQQDQPQHF.

The rearrangement uses TRBV11-1 and TRBJ1-2; the TCRdb D gene call, TRBD1, has no DNA to confirm it. Germline CDR1 is SGHAT and CDR2 is FQDESV (reference sequence). CDR3 length equals 18 residues. Here the CDR3 reads CASSLTGGLPTGNYGYTF.

This rearrangement joins TRBV12-3 or TRBV12-4 to TRBJ2-7; TCRdb lists TRBD1, though no DNA is available to test this call. This CDR3 is 12 amino acids long. The CDR3 protein is CASRTGPAEQYF.

The chain links TRBV5-1 to TRBJ1-1; TCRdb gives TRBD1 as the D gene, but with no DNA this cannot be confirmed. The CDR3 spans 15 residues. CDR1 and CDR2 from the germline V gene are SGHRS and YFSETQ. The CDR3 here is CASSRSLGVSTEAFF.

The CDR3 spells CAASLSGGSIQYF. This chain connects TRBV15 to TRBJ2-4; without DNA, the TCRdb call of TRBD2 cannot be checked. This CDR3 comprises 13 residues. Germline loops: CDR1 LNHNV, CDR2 YYDKDF (reference sequence).

The chain combines TRBV24-1 with TRBJ1-2; TCRdb lists TRBD1, though no DNA is available to test this call. The CDR3 loop spans 13 amino acids. Per germline, CDR1 KGHDR and CDR2 SFDVKD. The CDR3 loop is CATSEDREGGYTF.